The present T cell receptor (beta chain) was sequenced within a study of blood T cell repertoires in COVID-19. Study overall: The United States, Italy and Spain supplied acute and convalescent COVID-19 samples.

Germline V gene sequence: CDR1 MNHEY, CDR2 SVGAGI. The CDR3 contains 15 residues. V was clipped by 2 bases and J by 6 bases, with 11 bases between them. Under the authors' procedure: Amplification from reference gene primers served as the basis for estimated nucleated cell counts. The assay was immunoSEQ multiplex PCR, and TCRdb's table has in-frame clones only and misses some. The V and J calls and clone size come from that table; D and trimming were worked out from the DNA. Of a few hundred thousand clones detected, about 82% appear once; the ten largest clones hold around 1.5%. The gene calls are TRBV6-5 and TRBJ1-6; tentatively, D is TRBD1 (6 bases). The source material was peripheral blood. This receptor was obtained from a woman between 45 and 60 years old with acute or convalescent COVID-19. As DNA, the CDR3 is TGTGCCAGCAGTTACGGGGGGGGGCTTAATTCACCCCTCCACTTT. Translated: CASSYGGGLNSPLHF.